The rows below give T cell receptor beta chains drawn from one sample of a study of blood T cell repertoires in COVID-19. Clones were sequenced by immunoSEQ multiplex PCR, and TCRdb holds only the in-frame ones, with some missing. The sample lists about 48,000 clones, over 65% occurring once. Sequencing used peripheral blood. Every receptor here comes from a woman between 55 and 75 years old with acute or convalescent COVID-19. Each CDR3 is given without its conserved first and last residue. For some rows the clone size is stated as once, few or many, or as a class when expanded; others skip it.

V gene,J gene,clone size,CDR3 protein
TRBV3-1/TRBV3-2,TRBJ1-2,-,ASSQLRDTGYT
TRBV6-5,TRBJ1-2,-,ASSQQGVNGYT
TRBV19,TRBJ1-1,few,ASNLRQRLNTEAF
TRBV5-4,TRBJ1-6,-,ASSLAPGAQNSPLH
TRBV6-1,TRBJ1-5,-,ASSEVRIAGQPQH
TRBV10-3,TRBJ2-3,once,AISERGTTGTDTQY
TRBV6-1,TRBJ2-5,-,ASSEGVARQETQY
TRBV6-1,TRBJ2-1,-,ASREILAGGRDEQF
TRBV14,TRBJ2-7,-,ASSQVPGKEQY
TRBV12-5,TRBJ2-3,-,ASGSTGTSGADTQY
TRBV6-6,TRBJ2-7,-,ASSWTSTYEQY
TRBV27,TRBJ2-2,once,ASTTGVPRHGELF
TRBV7-2,TRBJ2-5,-,ASSPADWETQY
TRBV7-6,TRBJ2-2,once,ASSMSAGELF
TRBV30,TRBJ1-6,-,AWTGTGRISPLH
TRBV30,TRBJ2-7,-,AWRTGFSYEQY
TRBV4-1,TRBJ2-5,-,ASSQAGLAGIQETQY
TRBV3-1/TRBV3-2,TRBJ2-1,-,ASSPGLAYYNEQF
TRBV7-8,TRBJ2-7,-,ASSWTSTTYEQY
TRBV19,TRBJ2-1,once,ASGQGNYNEQF